This entry lists 28 T cell receptor beta chains sequenced from one sample in a study of cytomegalovirus exposure and HLA in healthy donors. 60 Vbeta and 13 Jbeta primers were used in PCR. Clones were sequenced by immunoSEQ multiplex PCR, and TCRdb holds only the in-frame ones, with some missing. There are around 260,000 clones in the sample; around 80% occur only once, and about 0.3% lies in the top ten. Sequenced input: PBMCs. The receptors stem from a girl aged 2-10 years in good health and CMV-seronegative.

The CDR3 is CATTRQGSQYEQYF. CDR3 coding DNA: TGTGCCACCACACGACAGGGTAGTCAATACGAGCAGTACTTC. V usage is TRBV10-3 and J usage is TRBJ2-7, with 7 bases aligning to TRBD1. The CDR3 spans 14 residues. Trimming removed 10 bases from V and 4 bases from J; junction bases left unmatched: 13. In germline, CDR1 is ENHRY, CDR2 SYGVKD.

This chain uses TRBV5-8 with TRBJ1-5; no clear D. V was shortened by 6 bases and J by 0 bases, with 7 bases between the two germline ends. Germline CDR1 SGHTS, CDR2 YDEGEE. CDR3 length: 13 residues. The CDR3 reads CASTTFSNQPQHF. The DNA of the CDR3 is TGTGCCAGCACCACTTTTAGCAATCAGCCCCAGCATTTT.

The chain links TRBV6-5 to TRBJ2-3; no reliable D call. V was clipped by 5 bases and J by 2 bases, with 8 bases between them. This CDR3 region has 13 residues. Germline CDR1 reads MNHEY; CDR2 reads SVGAGI. CDR3 nucleotides: TGTGCCAGCAGTGAAGCACCCACAGATACGCAGTATTTT. Its protein is CASSEAPTDTQYF.

The genes are TRBV11-1 and TRBJ2-7; 7 nucleotides match TRBD1. This CDR3 is built from 12 residues. In germline, CDR1 is SGHAT, CDR2 FQDESV (reference sequence). The junction had 1 base not matched to a gene; V was cut back by 2 bases and J by 6 bases. For the CDR3, the DNA is TGTGCCAGCAGCTTACAGGGGGTCGAGCAGTACTTC. Translated: CASSLQGVEQYF. Based on the CDR3 plus reference TRBV11-1 and TRBJ2-7, the full variable domain is EAEVAQSPRYKITEKSQAVAFWCDPISGHATLYWYRQILGQGPELLVQFQDESVVDDSQLPKDRFSAERLKGVDSTLKIQPAELGDSAMYLCASSLQGVEQYFGPGTRLTVT.

The chain has TRBV28 and TRBJ1-5, with D possibly matching TRBD1 (6 bases). The V end was cut by 8 bases, the J end by 7 bases, with 15 bases between. CDR1 and CDR2 from the germline V gene are MDHEN and SYDVKM. The CDR3 is 13 residues long. The CDR3 loop is CASYTGLRQPQHF. The CDR3 nucleotides read TGTGCCAGCTATACAGGGTTACGACAGCCCCAGCATTTT.

The V gene is TRBV7-8, the J gene TRBJ2-3; TRBD1 aligns across 8 bases. Germline-derived CDR1 and CDR2 are SGHVS and FQNEAQ. V lost 1 base and J lost 0; bases outside the gene matches: 0. The CDR3 has 15 residues. The CDR3 is CASSLGTGSTDTQYF. The CDR3 region has the DNA TGTGCCAGCAGCTTAGGGACAGGGAGCACAGATACGCAGTATTTT.

The chain employs TRBV2 and TRBJ2-7; D might be TRBD2 (5 bases). From germline, CDR1 is SNHLY and CDR2 FYNNEI. The CDR3 has 13 amino acids. Trimming stripped 4 bases from V and 2 bases from J, with 9 bases between. CDR3 bases: TGTGCCAGCAGTGGTACGGGGACCTACGAGCAGTACTTC. Amino acid sequence: CASSGTGTYEQYF.

V is TRBV27 and J is TRBJ2-6, with 9 bases aligning to TRBD1. The CDR3 spans 17 residues. Germline CDR1 and CDR2: MNHEY and SMNVEV (reference sequence). The ends lost 5 bases at V and 0 bases at J; junction bases unmatched: 5. The CDR3 sequence is CASSPGTGNSGANVLTF. The CDR3 region has the DNA TGTGCCAGCAGTCCAGGGACAGGGAACTCTGGGGCCAACGTCCTGACTTTC.

J is TRBJ2-1 and V is TRBV9; D gene unclear. The CDR3 contains 12 residues. V was trimmed by 3 bases and J by 9 bases, leaving 10 bases between them. CDR1 is SGDLS and CDR2 is YYNGEE in the germline V gene. The CDR3 bases are TGTGCCAGCAGCGCGCCTTGGAGTGAGCAGTTCTTC. As protein: CASSAPWSEQFF.

The genes are TRBV29-1 and TRBJ2-7; D call uncertain. V lost 7 bases, J lost 3 bases, and 7 bases lay in between. This CDR3 has 10 amino acids. Per germline, CDR1 SQVTM and CDR2 ANQGSEA. CDR3: CSAADYEQYF. The CDR3 bases are TGCAGCGCCGCGGACTACGAGCAGTACTTC.

This clone was counted once. The chain links TRBV27 to TRBJ2-5; maybe TRBD2 (5 bases). Trimming pared 0 bases from V and 3 bases from J, leaving 5 bases between. Germline V gene sequence: CDR1 MNHEY, CDR2 SMNVEV (reference sequence). The CDR3 covers 13 residues. The CDR3 DNA sequence: TGTGCCAGCAGTTTATCGGGAGAAGAGACCCAGTACTTC. The encoded protein is CASSLSGEETQYF.

The chain is built from TRBV10-1 and TRBJ2-5; TRBD1 aligns across 10 bases. The CDR3 extends over 14 amino acids. V trimming: 8 bases; J trimming: 7 bases; junction bases outside the gene matches: 10. Germline assignment: CDR1 WNHNN and CDR2 SYGVQD (reference sequence). The CDR3 DNA reads as TGCGCCAGCGTGCGTCGACAGGGGGCGGGGACCCAGTACTTC. This encodes CASVRRQGAGTQYF.

The CDR3 nucleotides read TGCGCCAGCAGCCGCCGATCAGCGGAGAGCTCCTACAATGAGCAGTTCTTC. Translating gives CASSRRSAESSYNEQFF. The V gene is TRBV5-1, the J gene TRBJ2-1; TRBD2 is a possible D gene (5 bases). Deletions cut 4 bases from V and 0 bases from J, with 17 bases between. Germline CDR1 reads SGHRS; CDR2 reads YFSETQ. The length of the CDR3 is 17 residues. The full variable domain, rest sourced from reference TRBV5-1 and TRBJ2-1, is KAGVTQTPRYLIKTRGQQVTLSCSPISGHRSVSWYQQTPGQGLQFLFEYFSETQRNKGNFPGRFSGRQFSNSRSEMNVSTLELGDSALYLCASSRRSAESSYNEQFFGPGTRLTVL.

In this sample, this clone turned up a few times. V usage is TRBV5-6 and J usage is TRBJ1-4, with TRBD1 identical over 10 bases. The CDR3 runs 19 residues. With 0 bases clipped from V and 0 bases from J, the junction kept 8 bases outside the gene matches. Per the germline V gene, CDR1 is SGHDT and CDR2 is YYEEEE. The CDR3 protein is CASSLGPGQGIATNEKLFF. Here the CDR3 DNA reads TGTGCCAGCAGCTTGGGGCCGGGACAGGGGATTGCAACTAATGAAAAACTGTTTTTT. Using reference TRBV5-6 and TRBJ1-4 for the parts outside the CDR3, the full variable domain is DAGVTQSPTHLIKTRGQQVTLRCSPKSGHDTVSWYQQALGQGPQFIFQYYEEEERQRGNFPDRFSGHQFPNYSSELNVNALLLGDSALYLCASSLGPGQGIATNEKLFFGSGTQLSVL.

This clone was observed a handful of times. This chain connects TRBV28 to TRBJ1-5; 10 positions match TRBD1. The CDR3 is 15 amino acids. Germline lookup yields CDR1 MDHEN and CDR2 SYDVKM. V lost 4 bases, J lost 6 bases, and 6 bases stayed unmatched. CDR3 protein: CASSSGQGEVQPQHF. The CDR3, as DNA: TGTGCCAGCAGTTCCGGACAGGGGGAAGTTCAGCCCCAGCATTTT.

J is TRBJ1-1 and V is TRBV6-1; D remains unclear. Germline lookup yields CDR1 MNHNS and CDR2 SASEGT. Trimming pared 4 bases from V and 4 bases from J, leaving 16 bases between. This CDR3 region has 15 residues. CDR3 coding DNA: TGTGCCAGCAGTGCACCCAGCCGAGGGTCCACTGAAGCTTTCTTT. Translated, it gives CASSAPSRGSTEAFF.

The V gene is TRBV7-6, the J gene TRBJ1-4, with D tentatively TRBD1 (5 bases). The CDR3 runs to 14 residues. CDR1 and CDR2 (germline): SGHVS, FNYEAQ. The V end lost 3 bases, the J end lost 7 bases, and 12 bases lay between the germline ends. CDR3 coding DNA: TGTGCCAGCAGCTTCGGGGGGTCGGGTGAAAAACTGTTTTTT. Translated: CASSFGGSGEKLFF.

This clone was recorded a few times. The V gene is TRBV4-2, the J gene TRBJ2-2; 11 bases agree with TRBD2. Germline V gene lookup returns CDR1 LGHNA and CDR2 YNFKEQ. Unmatched junction bases numbered 12, after V lost 4 bases and J lost 5 bases. The CDR3 extends over 18 amino acids. The CDR3 DNA sequence: TGTGCCAGCAGCCGGGCGGGTCGTATAGCGGGAGGGACCGGGGAGCTGTTTTTT. Its protein is CASSRAGRIAGGTGELFF.

With respect to this clone: Other DNA sequences in the same sample also yield this CDR3. The CDR3 nucleotides read TGTGCCAGCAGCCAGGGAGAGACCCAGTACTTC. Its translation is CASSQGETQYF. The chain employs TRBV7-9 and TRBJ2-5, with D perhaps TRBD1 (5 bases). Trimming cost V 5 bases and J 4 bases, with 5 bases left between them. Germline V gene data show CDR1 as SEHNR and CDR2 as FQNEAQ (reference sequence). The CDR3 runs to 11 residues.

The chain joins TRBV5-1 to TRBJ1-2, with 8 positions matching TRBD1. The CDR3 is 15 residues long. Germline CDR1 is SGHRS and CDR2 is YFSETQ. Unmatched junction bases numbered 4, after V lost 2 bases and J lost 1 base. Here the CDR3 reads CASSFGTGDNYGYTF. The CDR3, as DNA: TGCGCCAGCAGCTTCGGGACAGGAGATAACTATGGCTACACCTTC.

The rearrangement joins TRBV10-2 to TRBJ1-1, with 7 bases matching TRBD1. Germline CDR1 WSHSY, CDR2 SAAADI. J was trimmed by 4 bases and V by 8 bases; bases with no gene match: 10. The CDR3 sequence is 14 residues long. CDR3 sequence (DNA): TGCGCCAGCGAGACAGGGTGGTTGGCCACTGAAGCTTTCTTT. Translation: CASETGWLATEAFF.

This chain uses TRBV28 with TRBJ2-1; 10 bases fit TRBD2. Looked up from germline, CDR1 is MDHEN and CDR2 is SYDVKM. CDR3 length equals 17 residues. V was clipped by 3 bases and J by 2 bases; unmatched bases: 7. The CDR3 nucleotides are TGTGCCAGCAGTTTCCATAGCGGGAGGTTACCCTACAATGAGCAGTTCTTC. Translating it yields CASSFHSGRLPYNEQFF.

On this clone itself: The same CDR3 arises from other DNA sequences in this sample as well. V gene TRBV28 combines with J gene TRBJ1-6; possibly TRBD1 for D (6 bases). Germline lookup yields CDR1 MDHEN and CDR2 SYDVKM. This CDR3 contains 15 residues. V lost 3 bases to trimming and J lost 7 bases, with 13 bases between them. CDR3 sequence: CASSLAGGGNSPLHF. CDR3 coding DNA: TGTGCCAGCAGTTTGGCGGGGGGCGGAAATTCACCCCTCCACTTT.

The chain carries TRBV7-2 and TRBJ1-3; the match to TRBD1 covers 7 bases. The CDR3 contains 15 residues. The ends lost 5 bases at V and 3 bases at J; junction bases unmatched: 7. CDR1 and CDR2 (germline): SGHTA, FQGNSA. The CDR3 nucleotides read TGTGCCAGCAGCGCTGGCAGGGGGAATGGAAACACCATATATTTT. It codes for CASSAGRGNGNTIYF. Combining the CDR3 with reference TRBV7-2 and TRBJ1-3 gives the whole variable domain GAGVSQSPSNKVTEKGKDVELRCDPISGHTALYWYRQSLGQGLEFLIYFQGNSAPDKSGLPSDRFSAERTGGSVSTLTIQRTQQEDSAVYLCASSAGRGNGNTIYFGEGSWLTVV.

The rearrangement joins TRBV9 to TRBJ1-4; a weak D match, TRBD1 (6 bases). Germline CDR1 SGDLS, CDR2 YYNGEE. CDR3 length: 16 amino acids. The V gene lost 2 bases and the J gene lost 3 bases, with 14 bases spanning the gap. The DNA for the CDR3 is TGTGCCAGCAGCGTCGGGGTGGGGACATCTAATGAAAAACTGTTTTTT. This translates into CASSVGVGTSNEKLFF.

The J gene is TRBJ1-5, the V gene TRBV7-6; D is perhaps TRBD1 (6 bases). The germline V gene has CDR1 SGHVS and CDR2 FNYEAQ. The CDR3 has 18 residues. V lost 1 base and J lost 7, with 23 bases in between. CDR3 DNA: TGTGCCAGCAGCTTAGACGGGGGGGGGCTAAGCTACAGCCAGCCCCAGCATTTT. This translates into CASSLDGGGLSYSQPQHF.

This clone has a handful of counts. The V gene is TRBV5-1, the J gene TRBJ2-7; TRBD1 matches at 7 bases. J lost 2 bases, V lost 3 bases, and 8 bases had no gene match. Germline V CDR1 and CDR2: SGHRS, YFSETQ. The length of the CDR3 is 15 residues. The CDR3 nucleotides are TGCGCCAGCAGCTCACAGGGGAAGAACCCCTACGAGCAGTACTTC. Translation gives CASSSQGKNPYEQYF.

The V call is TRBV4-1, the J call TRBJ2-1, with 8 bases aligning to TRBD2. J gave up 5 bases and V 3 bases, and 3 bases lay outside the gene matches. In germline, CDR1 is MGHRA, CDR2 YSYEKL. The CDR3 is 14 residues long. DNA of the CDR3: TGCGCCAGCAGCCATTGGACTAGCAACAATGAGCAGTTCTTC. Translated: CASSHWTSNNEQFF.